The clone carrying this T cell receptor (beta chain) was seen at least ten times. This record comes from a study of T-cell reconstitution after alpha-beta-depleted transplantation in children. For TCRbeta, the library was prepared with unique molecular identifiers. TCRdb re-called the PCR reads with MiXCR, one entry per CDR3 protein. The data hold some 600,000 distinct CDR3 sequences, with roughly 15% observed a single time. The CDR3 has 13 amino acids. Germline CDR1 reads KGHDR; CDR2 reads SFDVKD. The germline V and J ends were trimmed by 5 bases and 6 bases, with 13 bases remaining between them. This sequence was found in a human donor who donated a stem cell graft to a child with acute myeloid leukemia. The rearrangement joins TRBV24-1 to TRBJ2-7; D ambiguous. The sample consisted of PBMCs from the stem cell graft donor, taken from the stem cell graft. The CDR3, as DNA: TGTGCCACCAGTGTGTCAGGTTTCTCCGAGCAGTACTTC. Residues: CATSVSGFSEQYF.